The next 17 T cell receptor beta chains were all read from a single sample in a study of blood T cell repertoires in COVID-19. The data were produced by immunoSEQ multiplex PCR, yet TCRdb's version contains in-frame clones alone and is incomplete. The sample lists about 110,000 clones, about 79% occurring once. Sequencing used peripheral blood. The receptors come from a woman aged 80 or older with active or convalescent COVID-19.

This clone was found a few times. CDR3: CASSVAGSRGYTF. The CDR3 DNA sequence: TGCGCCAGCAGCGTTGCGGGATCTCGTGGCTACACCTTC. The chain recombines TRBV5-1 with TRBJ1-2; D remains unclear. The CDR3 loop spans 13 amino acids. The germline V gene encodes CDR1 SGHRS and CDR2 YFSETQ. V was pared by 4 bases and J by 7 bases, with 14 bases between.

This chain links TRBV7-8 with TRBJ2-7; 10 bases fit TRBD1. The CDR3 length is 18 residues. CDR1 is SGHVS, CDR2 FQNEAQ, per germline. Germline trimming cut 2 bases from V and 6 bases from J; bases unmatched to any gene: 16. The CDR3 loop is CASSLPRSPRDRGGEQYF. The CDR3, as DNA: TGTGCCAGCAGCTTACCCAGAAGTCCACGGGACAGGGGTGGCGAGCAGTACTTC.

This rearrangement joins TRBV4-2 to TRBJ2-7, with 8 positions matching TRBD2. The germline gives CDR1 LGHNA, CDR2 YNFKEQ. The CDR3 runs 18 residues. The V segment lost 4 bases and the J segment 1 base; nucleotides outside the gene matches: 15. The DNA of the CDR3 is TGTGCCAGCAGCCGACGAGTCGCCGGGCGGGAGGAATCCTACGAGCAGTACTTC. Its translation: CASSRRVAGREESYEQYF.

This clone was seen repeatedly, ten times or more. The chain uses TRBV18 and TRBJ1-5; D uncertain. CDR1 KGHSH and CDR2 LQKENI come from the germline V gene. The CDR3 contains 13 residues. Trimming took 0 bases from V and 9 from J, leaving 9 bases between them. The CDR3 region is CASSPPLGWPQHF. In DNA form, the CDR3 reads TGTGCCAGCTCACCACCTCTCGGGTGGCCCCAGCATTTT. Supplemented by reference TRBV18 and TRBJ1-5, the full variable domain reads NAGVMQNPRHLVRRRGQEARLRCSPMKGHSHVYWYRQLPEEGLKFMVYLQKENIIDESGMPKERFSAEFPKEGPSILRIQQVVRGDSAAYFCASSPPLGWPQHFGDGTRLSIL.

A few counts support this clone. The V gene is TRBV7-3, the J gene TRBJ2-1; 10 positions agree with TRBD2. The CDR3 has 15 amino acids. CDR1 and CDR2 (germline): SGHTA, FQGTGA. J gave up 3 bases and V 1 base, and 0 bases lay outside the gene matches. The CDR3, as DNA: TGTGCCAGCAGCTTAATAGCGGGAGGCTACAATGAGCAGTTCTTC. Translated, it gives CASSLIAGGYNEQFF.

This clone was found a few times. The rearrangement joins TRBV7-8 to TRBJ1-1, with D uncertain. The CDR3 length is 15 residues. Germline V gene lookup returns CDR1 SGHVS and CDR2 FQNEAQ. Trimming took off 1 base at V and 5 bases at J, with 14 bases between the two ends. The CDR3 region has the DNA TGTGCCAGCAGCTTAGTGGCGATTACCGGGACTGAAGCTTTCTTT. Protein: CASSLVAITGTEAFF.

This clone was seen a few times. This sequence joins TRBV7-8 and TRBJ2-1; 9 nucleotides align to TRBD2. The junction had 21 bases not matched to a gene; V was cut back by 2 bases and J by 7 bases. Per germline, CDR1 SGHVS and CDR2 FQNEAQ. The CDR3 runs 20 residues. This CDR3 reads CASSLPRDMGVGSGGNEQFF. CDR3 sequence (DNA): TGTGCCAGCAGCTTACCCCGGGACATGGGTGTTGGGAGCGGGGGGAATGAGCAGTTCTTC.

The CDR3 protein is CASSLDTGGANYGYTF. The CDR3 DNA follows: TGTGCCAGCAGCTTAGACACAGGGGGCGCGAACTATGGCTACACCTTC. The chain carries TRBV7-2 and TRBJ1-2, with TRBD1 identical over 9 bases. The J segment lost 2 bases and the V segment lost 1 base, leaving 5 bases of the junction unmatched. Germline V CDR1 and CDR2: SGHTA, FQGNSA. The CDR3 runs 16 residues.

The chain links TRBV5-1 to TRBJ2-1; 9 bases map to TRBD2. J was trimmed by 5 bases and V by 7 bases; bases with no gene match: 7. The CDR3 covers 14 residues. CDR1 and CDR2 from the germline V gene are SGHRS and YFSETQ. The CDR3 sequence: CASSRTSANNEQFF. CDR3 in DNA: TGCGCCAGCTCCAGGACTAGCGCGAACAATGAGCAGTTCTTC.

The V and J genes are TRBV6-5 and TRBJ2-1; TRBD2 matches 7 bases. V shed 8 bases and J 7 bases; nucleotides not matched to a gene: 8. This CDR3 is built from 13 residues. Germline-derived CDR1 and CDR2 are MNHEY and SVGAGI. This chain's CDR3 is CASGREAQNEQFF. CDR3 bases: TGTGCCAGCGGTCGGGAGGCCCAGAATGAGCAGTTCTTC.

The gene calls are TRBV5-5 and TRBJ2-1; 10 bases match TRBD2. The germline V gene encodes CDR1 SGHKS and CDR2 YYEKEE (reference sequence). The CDR3 loop spans 14 amino acids. J lost 8 bases, V lost 0 bases, and 2 bases had no gene match. The CDR3: CASSLGLAGHEQFF. In DNA, the CDR3 is TGTGCCAGCAGCTTGGGACTAGCGGGCCATGAGCAGTTCTTC.

The chain recombines TRBV11-2 with TRBJ1-4; 9 bases map to TRBD1. The V gene's germline CDR1 is SGHAT and CDR2 FQNNGV. This CDR3 comprises 15 residues. Trimming at V came to 8 bases and at J to 6 bases, leaving 10 bases not matched to a gene. Here the CDR3 DNA reads TGTGCCAGCGCGGGACAGGGATTCGCGCATGAAAAACTGTTTTTT. Protein product: CASAGQGFAHEKLFF.

The chain uses TRBV10-3 and TRBJ1-6; 7 positions match TRBD1. After removal of 7 bases from V and 6 bases from J, the junction contained 3 bases not matched to a gene. The CDR3 extends over 13 amino acids. Germline V gives CDR1 ENHRY, CDR2 SYGVKD. CDR3 DNA sequence: TGTGCCATCACTGGGACAGCTAATTCACCCCTCCACTTT. It codes for CAITGTANSPLHF.

This clone was seen a few times. The J gene is TRBJ2-1, the V gene TRBV2; TRBD2 agrees at 10 bases. Germline trimming cut 6 bases from V and 4 bases from J; bases unmatched to any gene: 6. From germline, CDR1 is SNHLY and CDR2 FYNNEI. The CDR3 is 15 amino acids. In DNA form, the CDR3 reads TGTGCCAGCAGCGAACTAGCGGGAAGTTACAATGAGCAGTTCTTC. Amino acid sequence: CASSELAGSYNEQFF.

This clone has a handful of counts. The chain joins TRBV3-1 (or the pseudogene TRBV3-2) to TRBJ1-5; the match to TRBD1 covers 10 bases. Per the germline V gene, CDR1 is LGHDT and CDR2 is YNNKEL (reference sequence). The CDR3 spans 15 residues. V gave up 5 bases and J gave up 3 bases; unmatched junction bases: 4. Here the CDR3 reads CASSVGTGVNQPQHF. Written as DNA, the CDR3 is TGTGCCAGCAGCGTTGGGACAGGGGTCAATCAGCCCCAGCATTTT.

V and J are TRBV7-6 and TRBJ1-2, with TRBD1 matching 8 bases. V lost 3 bases and J lost 4; bases outside the gene matches: 4. The CDR3 covers 14 residues. In germline, CDR1 is SGHVS, CDR2 FNYEAQ. CDR3 DNA: TGTGCCAGCAGCTTGGGGACAGGTTCCTATGGCTACACCTTC. Translated, it gives CASSLGTGSYGYTF. Full variable domain (rest looked up from reference TRBV7-6 and TRBJ1-2): GAGVSQSPRYKVTKRGQDVALRCDPISGHVSLYWYRQALGQGPEFLTYFNYEAQQDKSGLPNDRFSAERPEGSISTLTIQRTEQRDSAMYRCASSLGTGSYGYTFGSGTRLTVV.

This sequence joins TRBV18 and TRBJ2-7, with 7 bases fitting TRBD1. The length of the CDR3 is 13 residues. V was clipped by 4 bases and J by 2 bases; unmatched bases: 2. CDR1 is KGHSH, CDR2 LQKENI, per germline. The CDR3 DNA follows: TGTGCCAGCTCACTGGGGACAGCCTACGAGCAGTACTTC. This translates into CASSLGTAYEQYF.